This TCR beta chain was sequenced for a study of blood T cell repertoires in COVID-19. The overall study: The samples span acute and convalescent COVID-19 from the United States, Italy and Spain. The cDNA or gDNA used as material had been derived from T cells, B-cell-depleted T cells, or PBMCs.

This CDR3 has 16 residues. The V and J ends lost 0 bases and 0 bases, in that order; junction bases with no gene match: 1. CDR1 and CDR2 (germline): LGHDT, YNNKEL (reference sequence). In the original analysis: Amplified reference gene primers provided the basis for estimating nucleated cell counts. TCRdb's table, derived via immunoSEQ multiplex PCR, lists solely in-frame clones and lacks some. For V, J and clone size, that table is used; D and trimming come from the DNA. The repertoire holds 140,000 or so clones, with around 79% as singletons. The chain links TRBV3-1 (or the pseudogene TRBV3-2) to TRBJ1-1; 10 bases are a match to TRBD1. The TCR was taken from a man aged 50 to 59 with active or convalescent COVID-19. Sequenced: peripheral blood. The CDR3 DNA reads as TGTGCCAGCAGCCAAGAAGACAGGGGGCTGAACACTGAAGCTTTCTTT. Translating gives CASSQEDRGLNTEAFF.